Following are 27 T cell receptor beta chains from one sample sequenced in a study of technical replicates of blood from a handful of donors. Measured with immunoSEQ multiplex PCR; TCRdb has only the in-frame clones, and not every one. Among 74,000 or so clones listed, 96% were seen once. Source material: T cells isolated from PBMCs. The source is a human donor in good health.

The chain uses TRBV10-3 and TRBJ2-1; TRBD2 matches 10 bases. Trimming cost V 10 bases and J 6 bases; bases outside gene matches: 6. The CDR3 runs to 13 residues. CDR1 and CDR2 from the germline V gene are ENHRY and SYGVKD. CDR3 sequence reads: CATRLAGSNEQFF. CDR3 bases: TGTGCCACCCGACTAGCGGGTTCCAATGAGCAGTTCTTC.

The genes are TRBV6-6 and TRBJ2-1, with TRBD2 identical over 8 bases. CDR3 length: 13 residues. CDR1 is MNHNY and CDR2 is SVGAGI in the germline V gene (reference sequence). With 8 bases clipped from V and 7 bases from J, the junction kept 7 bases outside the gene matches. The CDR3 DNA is TGTGCCAGCGTCGGTAGCGGGATGAATGAGCAGTTCTTC. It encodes CASVGSGMNEQFF.

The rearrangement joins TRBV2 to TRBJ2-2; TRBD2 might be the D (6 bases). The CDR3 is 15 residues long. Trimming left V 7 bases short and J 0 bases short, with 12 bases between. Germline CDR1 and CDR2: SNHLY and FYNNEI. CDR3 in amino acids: CASTGEAPNTGELFF. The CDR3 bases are TGTGCCAGCACGGGGGAGGCGCCGAACACCGGGGAGCTGTTTTTT.

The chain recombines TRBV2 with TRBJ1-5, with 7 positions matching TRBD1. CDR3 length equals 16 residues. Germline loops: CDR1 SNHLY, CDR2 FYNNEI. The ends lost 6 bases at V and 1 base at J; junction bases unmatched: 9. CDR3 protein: CASSRGTVRSNQPQHF. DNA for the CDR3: TGTGCCAGCAGCCGAGGGACAGTCAGGAGCAATCAGCCCCAGCATTTT.

This CDR3 reads CASSLTSGSNETQYF. The CDR3 region has the DNA TGTGCCAGCAGCTTAACTAGTGGGAGCAATGAGACCCAGTACTTC. The J gene is TRBJ2-5, the V gene TRBV7-9, with D maybe TRBD2 (5 bases). The CDR3 has 15 residues. V was trimmed by 2 bases and J by 5 bases, leaving 15 bases between them. Germline CDR1 reads SEHNR; CDR2 reads FQNEAQ (reference sequence).

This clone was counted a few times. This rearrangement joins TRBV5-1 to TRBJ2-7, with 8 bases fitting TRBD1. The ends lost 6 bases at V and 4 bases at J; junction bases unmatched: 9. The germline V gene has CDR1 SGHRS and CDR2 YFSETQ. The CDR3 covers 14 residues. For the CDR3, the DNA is TGCGCCAGCACCCCACGGACAGGGCAGTACGAGCAGTACTTC. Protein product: CASTPRTGQYEQYF. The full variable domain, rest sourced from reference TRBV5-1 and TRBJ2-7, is KAGVTQTPRYLIKTRGQQVTLSCSPISGHRSVSWYQQTPGQGLQFLFEYFSETQRNKGNFPGRFSGRQFSNSRSEMNVSTLELGDSALYLCASTPRTGQYEQYFGPGTRLTVT.

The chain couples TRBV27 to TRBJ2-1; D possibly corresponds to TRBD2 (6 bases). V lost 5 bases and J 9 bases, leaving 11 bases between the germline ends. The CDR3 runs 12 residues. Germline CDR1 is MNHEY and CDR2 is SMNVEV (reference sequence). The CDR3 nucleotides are TGTGCCAGCAGTGCCCTAGCGACTGAGCAGTTCTTC. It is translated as CASSALATEQFF.

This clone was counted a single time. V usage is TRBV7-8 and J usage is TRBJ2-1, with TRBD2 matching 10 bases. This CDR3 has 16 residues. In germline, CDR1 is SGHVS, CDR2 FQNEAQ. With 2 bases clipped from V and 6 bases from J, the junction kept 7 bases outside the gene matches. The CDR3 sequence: CASSLQTSGLFNEQFF. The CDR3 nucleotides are TGTGCCAGCAGCTTACAGACTAGCGGGTTGTTCAATGAGCAGTTCTTC.

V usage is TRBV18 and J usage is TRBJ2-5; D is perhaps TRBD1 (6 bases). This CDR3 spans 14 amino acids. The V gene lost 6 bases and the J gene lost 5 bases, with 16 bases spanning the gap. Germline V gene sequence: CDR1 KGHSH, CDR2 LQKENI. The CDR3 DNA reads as TGTGCCAGCTCTCCGAGCCAGGGGTGGGAGACCCAGTACTTC. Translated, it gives CASSPSQGWETQYF.

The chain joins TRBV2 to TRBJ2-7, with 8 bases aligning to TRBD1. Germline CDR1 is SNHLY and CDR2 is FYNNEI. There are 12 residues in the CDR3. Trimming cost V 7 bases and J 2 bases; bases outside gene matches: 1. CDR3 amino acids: CASTDRAYEQYF. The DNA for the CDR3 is TGTGCCAGCACGGACAGGGCCTACGAGCAGTACTTC.

The CDR3 DNA reads TGTGCCAGCACTAGACAGGGGACGAACACTGAAGCTTTCTTT. It specifies CASTRQGTNTEAFF. The chain is built from TRBV2 and TRBJ1-1; 8 bases are shared with TRBD1. The CDR3 has 14 residues. The germline gives CDR1 SNHLY, CDR2 FYNNEI. J gave up 1 base and V 7 bases, and 5 bases lay outside the gene matches.

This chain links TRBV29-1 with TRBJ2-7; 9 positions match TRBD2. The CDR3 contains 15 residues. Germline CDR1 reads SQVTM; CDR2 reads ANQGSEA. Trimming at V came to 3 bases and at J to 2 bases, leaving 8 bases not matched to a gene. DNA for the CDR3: TGCAGCGTTGAGGGAACTAGCGGGTATACCTACGAGCAGTACTTC. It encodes CSVEGTSGYTYEQYF.

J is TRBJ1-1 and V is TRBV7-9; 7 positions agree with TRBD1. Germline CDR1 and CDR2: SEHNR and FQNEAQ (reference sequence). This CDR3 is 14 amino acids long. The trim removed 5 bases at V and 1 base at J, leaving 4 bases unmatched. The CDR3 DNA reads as TGTGCCAGCAGCCCCGGACAGGCGAACACTGAAGCTTTCTTT. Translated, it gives CASSPGQANTEAFF.

The CDR3 sequence is CASSRRDRETEAFF. In nucleotides, the CDR3 is TGTGCCAGCTCACGCCGGGACAGGGAGACTGAAGCTTTCTTT. This chain uses TRBV18 with TRBJ1-1; 9 bases fit TRBD1. Trimming took 4 bases from V and 5 from J; bases not matched to a gene: 5. Germline V gene data show CDR1 as KGHSH and CDR2 as LQKENI. CDR3 size: 14 residues.

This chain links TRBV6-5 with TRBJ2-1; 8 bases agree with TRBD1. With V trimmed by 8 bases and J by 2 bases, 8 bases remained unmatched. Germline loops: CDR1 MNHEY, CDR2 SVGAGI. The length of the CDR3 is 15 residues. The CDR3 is CASGPTGGPYNEQFF. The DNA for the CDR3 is TGTGCCAGCGGACCTACAGGGGGGCCCTACAATGAGCAGTTCTTC.

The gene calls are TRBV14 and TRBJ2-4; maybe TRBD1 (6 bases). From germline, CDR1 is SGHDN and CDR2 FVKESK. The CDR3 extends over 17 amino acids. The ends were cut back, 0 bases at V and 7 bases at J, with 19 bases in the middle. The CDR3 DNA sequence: TGTGCCAGCAGCCAAGATCTAGGAAGTCAGGGGTTGAACATTCAGTACTTC. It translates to CASSQDLGSQGLNIQYF.

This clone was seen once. As DNA, the CDR3 is TGTGCCAGCAGTTTCTCGGGGCAGGGGATCACTGAAGCTTTCTTT. Translating gives CASSFSGQGITEAFF. The chain links TRBV28 to TRBJ1-1; TRBD1 might be the D (6 bases). V dropped 3 bases and J dropped 4 bases, with 15 bases sitting between them. The CDR3 length is 15 residues. Germline CDR1 is MDHEN and CDR2 is SYDVKM.

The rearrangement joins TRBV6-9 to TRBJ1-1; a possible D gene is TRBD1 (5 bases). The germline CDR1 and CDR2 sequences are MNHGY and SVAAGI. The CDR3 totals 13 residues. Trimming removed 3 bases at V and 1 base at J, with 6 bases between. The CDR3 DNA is TGTGCCAGCAGTTACGGGGGGAACACTGAAGCTTTCTTT. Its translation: CASSYGGNTEAFF.

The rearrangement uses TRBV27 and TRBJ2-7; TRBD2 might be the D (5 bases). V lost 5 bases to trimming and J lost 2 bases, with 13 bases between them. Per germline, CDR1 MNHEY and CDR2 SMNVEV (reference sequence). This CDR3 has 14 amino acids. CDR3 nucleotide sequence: TGTGCCAGCAGTATTAGCGTAAGCCCCTACGAGCAGTACTTC. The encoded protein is CASSISVSPYEQYF.

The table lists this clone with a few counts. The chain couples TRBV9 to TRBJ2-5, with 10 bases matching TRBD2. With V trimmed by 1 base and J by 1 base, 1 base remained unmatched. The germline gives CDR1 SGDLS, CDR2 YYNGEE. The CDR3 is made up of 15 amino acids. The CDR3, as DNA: TGTGCCAGCAGCGTACTAGCGGGGGCCCAAGAGACCCAGTACTTC. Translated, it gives CASSVLAGAQETQYF.

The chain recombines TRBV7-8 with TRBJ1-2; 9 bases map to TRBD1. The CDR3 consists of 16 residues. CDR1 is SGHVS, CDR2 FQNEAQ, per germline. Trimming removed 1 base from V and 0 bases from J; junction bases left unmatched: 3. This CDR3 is CASSLVGTGPNYGYTF. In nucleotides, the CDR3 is TGTGCCAGCAGCTTAGTAGGGACAGGGCCTAACTATGGCTACACCTTC.

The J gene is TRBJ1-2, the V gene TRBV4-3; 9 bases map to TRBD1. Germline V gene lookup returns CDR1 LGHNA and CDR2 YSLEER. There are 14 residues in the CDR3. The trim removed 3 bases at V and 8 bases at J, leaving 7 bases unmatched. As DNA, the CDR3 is TGCGCCAGCAGCCACCGACAGGGGGAGATGGGCTACACCTTC. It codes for CASSHRQGEMGYTF.

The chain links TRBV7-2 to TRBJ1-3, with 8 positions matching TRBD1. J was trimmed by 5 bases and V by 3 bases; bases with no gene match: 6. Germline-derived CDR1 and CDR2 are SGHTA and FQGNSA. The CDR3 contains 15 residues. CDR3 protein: CASSFDGQGRNTIYF. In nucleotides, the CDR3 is TGTGCCAGCAGCTTCGATGGACAGGGTAGAAACACCATATATTTT.

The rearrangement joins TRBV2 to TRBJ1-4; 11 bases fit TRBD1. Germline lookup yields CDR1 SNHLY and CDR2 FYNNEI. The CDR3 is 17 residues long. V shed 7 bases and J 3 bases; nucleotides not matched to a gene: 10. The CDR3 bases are TGTGCCAGCAAATTTCCGGGACAGGGGGGACCTAATGAAAAACTGTTTTTT. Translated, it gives CASKFPGQGGPNEKLFF. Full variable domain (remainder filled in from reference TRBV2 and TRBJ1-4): EPEVTQTPSHQVTQMGQEVILRCVPISNHLYFYWYRQILGQKVEFLVSFYNNEISEKSEIFDDQFSVERPDGSNFTLKIRSTKLEDSAMYFCASKFPGQGGPNEKLFFGSGTQLSVL.

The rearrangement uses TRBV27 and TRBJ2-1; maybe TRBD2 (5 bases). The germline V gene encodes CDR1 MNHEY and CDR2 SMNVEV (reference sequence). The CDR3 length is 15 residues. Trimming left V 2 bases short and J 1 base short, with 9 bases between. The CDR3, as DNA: TGTGCCAGCAGTTTAGGAAGCGGATCCTACAATGAGCAGTTCTTC. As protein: CASSLGSGSYNEQFF.

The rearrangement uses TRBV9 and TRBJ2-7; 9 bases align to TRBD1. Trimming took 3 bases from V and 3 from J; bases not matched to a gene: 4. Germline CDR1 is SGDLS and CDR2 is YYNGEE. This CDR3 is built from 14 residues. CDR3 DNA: TGTGCCAGCAGCGCGCCGGGACAGGGCTACGAGCAGTACTTC. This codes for CASSAPGQGYEQYF.

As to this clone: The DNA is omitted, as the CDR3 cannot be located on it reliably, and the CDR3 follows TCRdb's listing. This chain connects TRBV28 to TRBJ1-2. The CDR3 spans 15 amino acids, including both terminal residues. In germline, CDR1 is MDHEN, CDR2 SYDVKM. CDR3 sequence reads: CASSSSGGNHIGYTF.